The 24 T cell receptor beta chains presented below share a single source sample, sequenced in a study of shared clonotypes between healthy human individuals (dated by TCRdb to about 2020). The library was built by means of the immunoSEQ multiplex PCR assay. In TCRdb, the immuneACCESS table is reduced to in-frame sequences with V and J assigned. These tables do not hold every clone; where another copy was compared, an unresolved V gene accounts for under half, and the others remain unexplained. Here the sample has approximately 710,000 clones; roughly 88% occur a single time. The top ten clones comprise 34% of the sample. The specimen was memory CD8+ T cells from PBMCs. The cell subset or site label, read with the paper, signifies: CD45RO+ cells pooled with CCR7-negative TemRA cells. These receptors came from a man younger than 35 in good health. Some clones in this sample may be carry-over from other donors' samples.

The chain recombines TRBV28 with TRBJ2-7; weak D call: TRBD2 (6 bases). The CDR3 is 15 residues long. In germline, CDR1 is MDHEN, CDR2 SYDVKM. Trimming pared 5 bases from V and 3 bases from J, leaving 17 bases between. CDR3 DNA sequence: TGTGCCAGCAGTCACCCCGCGGACTACTACTACGAGCAGTACTTC. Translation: CASSHPADYYYEQYF.

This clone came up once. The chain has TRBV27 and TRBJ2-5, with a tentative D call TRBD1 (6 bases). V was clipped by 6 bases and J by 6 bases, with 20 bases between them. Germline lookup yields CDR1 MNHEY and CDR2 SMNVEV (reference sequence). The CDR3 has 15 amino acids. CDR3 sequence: CASRSLFRTDKTQYF. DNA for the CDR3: TGTGCCAGCAGGTCCTTATTTCGGACAGATAAGACCCAGTACTTC.

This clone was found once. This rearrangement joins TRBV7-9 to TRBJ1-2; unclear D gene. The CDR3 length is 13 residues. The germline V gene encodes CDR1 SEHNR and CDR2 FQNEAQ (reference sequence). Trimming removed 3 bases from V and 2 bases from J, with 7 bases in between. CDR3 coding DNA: TGTGCCAGCAGCTTTCCCCGGAACTATGGCTACACCTTC. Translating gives CASSFPRNYGYTF.

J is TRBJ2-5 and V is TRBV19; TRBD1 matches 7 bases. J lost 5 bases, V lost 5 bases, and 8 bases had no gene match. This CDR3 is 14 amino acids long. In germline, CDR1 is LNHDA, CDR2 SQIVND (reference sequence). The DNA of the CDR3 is TGTGCCAGTAGTTACAGGGGAAGTCCGGAGACCCAGTACTTC. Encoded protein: CASSYRGSPETQYF.

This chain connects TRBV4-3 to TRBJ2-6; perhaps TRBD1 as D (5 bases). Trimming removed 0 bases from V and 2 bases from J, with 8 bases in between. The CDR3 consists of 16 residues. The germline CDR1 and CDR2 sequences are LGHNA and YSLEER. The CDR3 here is CASSQDTRAGANVLTF. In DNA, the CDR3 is TGCGCCAGCAGCCAAGATACCAGGGCTGGGGCCAACGTCCTGACTTTC.

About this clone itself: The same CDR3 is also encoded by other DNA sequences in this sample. The chain's CDR3 is CASSLEGGYEQYF. The CDR3 coding sequence is TGTGCCAGCAGCTTAGAAGGGGGCTACGAGCAGTACTTC. The rearrangement links TRBV7-9 to TRBJ2-7; tentatively, D is TRBD1 (6 bases). Germline V gene data show CDR1 as SEHNR and CDR2 as FQNEAQ (reference sequence). CDR3 size: 13 residues. V was trimmed by 1 base and J by 3 bases, leaving 7 bases between them.

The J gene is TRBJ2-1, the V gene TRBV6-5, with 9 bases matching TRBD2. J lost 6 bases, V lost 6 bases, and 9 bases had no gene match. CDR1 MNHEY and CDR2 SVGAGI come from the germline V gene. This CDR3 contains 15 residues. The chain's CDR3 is CASRSPGLAVNEQFF. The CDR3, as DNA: TGTGCCAGCAGAAGCCCGGGACTAGCAGTCAATGAGCAGTTCTTC.

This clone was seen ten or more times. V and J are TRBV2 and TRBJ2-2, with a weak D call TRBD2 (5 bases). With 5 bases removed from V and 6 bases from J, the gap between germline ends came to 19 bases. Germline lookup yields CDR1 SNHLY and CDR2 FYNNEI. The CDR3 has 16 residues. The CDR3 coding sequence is TGTGCCAGCAGTCCGAGACTACCCGGGGATTCCGGGGAGCTGTTTTTT. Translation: CASSPRLPGDSGELFF.

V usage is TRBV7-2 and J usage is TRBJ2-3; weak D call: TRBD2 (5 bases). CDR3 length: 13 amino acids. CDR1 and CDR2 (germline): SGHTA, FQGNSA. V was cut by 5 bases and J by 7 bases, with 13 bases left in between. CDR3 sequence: CASSLSRGNTQYF. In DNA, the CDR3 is TGTGCCAGCAGCCTCAGCCGGGGAAATACGCAGTATTTT.

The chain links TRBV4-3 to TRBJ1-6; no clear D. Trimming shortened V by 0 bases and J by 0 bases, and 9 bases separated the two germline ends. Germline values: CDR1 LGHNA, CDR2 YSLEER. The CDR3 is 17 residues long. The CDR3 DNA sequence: TGCGCCAGCAGCCAAGATTTACAGAGCTCCTATAATTCACCCCTCCACTTT. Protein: CASSQDLQSSYNSPLHF.

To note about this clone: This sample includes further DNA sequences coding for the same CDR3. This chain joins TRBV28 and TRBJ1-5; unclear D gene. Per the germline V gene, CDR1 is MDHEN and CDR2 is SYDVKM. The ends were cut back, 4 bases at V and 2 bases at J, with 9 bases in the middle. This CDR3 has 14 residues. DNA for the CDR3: TGTGCCAGCAGTTCGGACCGTGGCAATCAGCCCCAGCATTTT. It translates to CASSSDRGNQPQHF.

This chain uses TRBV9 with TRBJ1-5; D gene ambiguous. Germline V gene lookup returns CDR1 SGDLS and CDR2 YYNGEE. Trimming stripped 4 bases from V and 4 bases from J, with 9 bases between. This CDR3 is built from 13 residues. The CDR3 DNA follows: TGTGCCAGCAGCCCGGACCCTAATCAGCCCCAGCATTTT. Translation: CASSPDPNQPQHF.

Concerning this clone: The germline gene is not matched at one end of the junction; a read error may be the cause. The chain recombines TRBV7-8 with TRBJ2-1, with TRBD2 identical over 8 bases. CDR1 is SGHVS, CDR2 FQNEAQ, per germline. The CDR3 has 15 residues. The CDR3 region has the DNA TGTGCCAGCAGCCTAGCGCGGAGCGGGAGTCTTGAGCAGTTCTTC. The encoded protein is CASSLARSGSLEQFF.

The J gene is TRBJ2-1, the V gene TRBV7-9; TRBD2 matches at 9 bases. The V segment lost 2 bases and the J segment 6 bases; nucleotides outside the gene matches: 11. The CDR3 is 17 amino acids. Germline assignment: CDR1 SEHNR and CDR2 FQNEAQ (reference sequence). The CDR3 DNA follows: TGTGCCAGCAGCTTAACGCCGGCTAGCGGGATTTTCAATGAGCAGTTCTTC. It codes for CASSLTPASGIFNEQFF. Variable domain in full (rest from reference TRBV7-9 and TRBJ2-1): DTGVSQNPRHKITKRGQNVTFRCDPISEHNRLYWYRQTLGQGPEFLTYFQNEAQLEKSRLLSDRFSAERPKGSFSTLEIQRTEQGDSAMYLCASSLTPASGIFNEQFFGPGTRLTVL.

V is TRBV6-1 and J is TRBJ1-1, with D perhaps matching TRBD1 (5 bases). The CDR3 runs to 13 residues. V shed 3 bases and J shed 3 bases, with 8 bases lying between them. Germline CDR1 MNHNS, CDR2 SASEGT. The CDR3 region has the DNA TGTGCCAGCAGTGACGGGGGATACACTGAAGCTTTCTTT. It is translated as CASSDGGYTEAFF.

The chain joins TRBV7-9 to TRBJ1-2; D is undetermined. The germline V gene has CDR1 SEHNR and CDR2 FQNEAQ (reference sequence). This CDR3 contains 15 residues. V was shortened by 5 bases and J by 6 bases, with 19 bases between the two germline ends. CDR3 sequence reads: CASSAVSQPLDGYTF. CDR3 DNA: TGTGCCAGCAGCGCCGTGTCCCAGCCGCTTGATGGCTACACCTTC.

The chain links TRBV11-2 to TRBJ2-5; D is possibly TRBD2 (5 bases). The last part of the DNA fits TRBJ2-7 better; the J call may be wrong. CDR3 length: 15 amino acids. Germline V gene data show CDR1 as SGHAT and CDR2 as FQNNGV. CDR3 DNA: TGTGCCAGCAGCTTAGATTGGGAGAGCTCCTACGAGCAGTACTTC. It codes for CASSLDWESSYEQYF.

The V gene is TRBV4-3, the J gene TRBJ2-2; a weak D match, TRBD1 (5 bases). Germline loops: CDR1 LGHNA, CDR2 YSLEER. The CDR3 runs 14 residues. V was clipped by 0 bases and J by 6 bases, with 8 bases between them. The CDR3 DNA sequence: TGCGCCAGCAGCCAAGATTCGACAGCCGGGGAGCTGTTTTTT. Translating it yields CASSQDSTAGELFF.

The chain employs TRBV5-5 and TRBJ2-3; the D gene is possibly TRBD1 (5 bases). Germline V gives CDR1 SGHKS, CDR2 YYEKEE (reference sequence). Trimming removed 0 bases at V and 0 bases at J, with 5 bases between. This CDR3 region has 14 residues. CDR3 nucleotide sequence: TGTGCCAGCAGCTTGGGACAGAGCACAGATACGCAGTATTTT. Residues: CASSLGQSTDTQYF.

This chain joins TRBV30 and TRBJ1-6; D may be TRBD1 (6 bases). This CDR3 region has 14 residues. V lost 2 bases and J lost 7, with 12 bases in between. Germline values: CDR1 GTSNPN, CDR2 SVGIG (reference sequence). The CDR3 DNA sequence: TGTGCCTGGAGTCTACAGGGTGGGAATTCACCCCTCCACTTT. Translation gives CAWSLQGGNSPLHF.

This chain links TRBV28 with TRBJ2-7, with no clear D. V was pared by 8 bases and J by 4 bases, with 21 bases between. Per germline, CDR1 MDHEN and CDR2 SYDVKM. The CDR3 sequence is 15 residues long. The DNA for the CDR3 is TGTGCCAGCCGAGAAGAGGACCGTCTGGGGTACGAGCAGTACTTC. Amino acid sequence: CASREEDRLGYEQYF.

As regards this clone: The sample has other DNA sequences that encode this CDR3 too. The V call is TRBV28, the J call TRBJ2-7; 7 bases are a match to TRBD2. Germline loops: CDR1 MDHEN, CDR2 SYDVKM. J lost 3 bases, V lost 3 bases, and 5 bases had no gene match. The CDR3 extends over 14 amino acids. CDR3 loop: CASSFGLAVYEQYF. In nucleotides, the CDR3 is TGTGCCAGCAGTTTTGGGCTAGCGGTCTACGAGCAGTACTTC. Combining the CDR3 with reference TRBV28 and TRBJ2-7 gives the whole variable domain DVKVTQSSRYLVKRTGEKVFLECVQDMDHENMFWYRQDPGLGLRLIYFSYDVKMKEKGDIPEGYSVSREKKERFSLILESASTNQTSMYLCASSFGLAVYEQYFGPGTRLTVT.

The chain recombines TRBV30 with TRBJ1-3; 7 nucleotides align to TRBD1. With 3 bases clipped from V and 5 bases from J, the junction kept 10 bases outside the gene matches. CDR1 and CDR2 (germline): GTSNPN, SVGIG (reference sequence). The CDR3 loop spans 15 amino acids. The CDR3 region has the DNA TGTGCCTGGAGCCCAAGACAGGGAAGAAGAAACACCATATATTTT. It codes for CAWSPRQGRRNTIYF.

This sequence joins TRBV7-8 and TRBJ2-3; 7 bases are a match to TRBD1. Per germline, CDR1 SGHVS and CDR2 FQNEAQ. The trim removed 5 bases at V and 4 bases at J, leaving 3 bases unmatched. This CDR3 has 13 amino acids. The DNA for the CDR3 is TGTGCCAGCAGCCTGACAGGGTCAGATACGCAGTATTTT. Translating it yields CASSLTGSDTQYF.